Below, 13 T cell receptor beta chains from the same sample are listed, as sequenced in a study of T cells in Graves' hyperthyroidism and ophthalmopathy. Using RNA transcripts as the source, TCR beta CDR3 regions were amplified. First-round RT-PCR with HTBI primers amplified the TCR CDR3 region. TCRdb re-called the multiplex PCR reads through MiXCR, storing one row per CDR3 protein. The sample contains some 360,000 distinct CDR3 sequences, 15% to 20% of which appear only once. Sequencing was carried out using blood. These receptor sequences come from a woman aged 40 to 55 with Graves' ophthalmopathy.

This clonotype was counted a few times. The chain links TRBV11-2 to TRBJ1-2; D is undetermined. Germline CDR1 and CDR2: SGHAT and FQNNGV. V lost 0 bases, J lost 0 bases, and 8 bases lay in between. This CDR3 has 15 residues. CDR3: CASSLEARANYGYTF. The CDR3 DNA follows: TGTGCCAGCAGCTTAGAGGCAAGAGCTAACTATGGCTACACCTTC. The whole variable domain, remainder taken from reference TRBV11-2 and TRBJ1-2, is EAGVAQSPRYKIIEKRQSVAFWCNPISGHATLYWYQQILGQGPKLLIQFQNNGVVDDSQLPKDRFSAERLKGVDSTLKIQPAKLEDSAVYLCASSLEARANYGYTFGSGTRLTVV.

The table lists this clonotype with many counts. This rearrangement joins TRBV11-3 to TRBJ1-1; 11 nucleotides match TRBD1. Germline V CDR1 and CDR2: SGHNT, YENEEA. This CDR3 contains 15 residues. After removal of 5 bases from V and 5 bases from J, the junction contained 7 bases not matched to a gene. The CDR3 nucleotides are TGTGCCAGCAGCCCTAGCGGACAGGGGGCAACTGAAGCTTTCTTT. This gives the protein CASSPSGQGATEAFF.

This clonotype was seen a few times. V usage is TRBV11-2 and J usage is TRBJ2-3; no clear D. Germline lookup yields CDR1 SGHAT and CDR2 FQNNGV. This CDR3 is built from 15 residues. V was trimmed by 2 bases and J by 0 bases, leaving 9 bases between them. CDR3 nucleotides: TGTGCCAGCAGCTTAATTCCTTCTAGCACAGATACGCAGTATTTT. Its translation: CASSLIPSSTDTQYF.

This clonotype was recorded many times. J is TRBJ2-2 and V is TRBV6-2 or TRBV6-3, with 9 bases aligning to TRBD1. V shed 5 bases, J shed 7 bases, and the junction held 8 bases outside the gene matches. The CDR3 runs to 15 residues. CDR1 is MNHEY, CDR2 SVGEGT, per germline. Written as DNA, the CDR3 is TGTGCCAGCAGTGGGACCGGGACAGGGAACGGGGAGCTGTTTTTT. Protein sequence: CASSGTGTGNGELFF.

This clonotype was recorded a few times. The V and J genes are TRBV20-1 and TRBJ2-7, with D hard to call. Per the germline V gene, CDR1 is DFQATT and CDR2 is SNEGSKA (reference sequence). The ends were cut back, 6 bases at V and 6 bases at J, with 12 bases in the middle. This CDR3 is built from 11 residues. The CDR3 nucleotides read TGCAGTGCCGGCGGACCGCGCGAGCAGTACTTC. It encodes CSAGGPREQYF.

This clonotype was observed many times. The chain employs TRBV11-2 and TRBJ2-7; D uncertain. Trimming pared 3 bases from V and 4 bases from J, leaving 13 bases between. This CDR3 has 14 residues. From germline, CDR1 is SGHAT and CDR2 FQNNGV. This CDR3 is CASSFSAPRYEQYF. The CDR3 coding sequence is TGTGCCAGCAGCTTTTCCGCCCCGCGGTACGAGCAGTACTTC. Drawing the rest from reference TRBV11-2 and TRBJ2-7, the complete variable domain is EAGVAQSPRYKIIEKRQSVAFWCNPISGHATLYWYQQILGQGPKLLIQFQNNGVVDDSQLPKDRFSAERLKGVDSTLKIQPAKLEDSAVYLCASSFSAPRYEQYFGPGTRLTVT.

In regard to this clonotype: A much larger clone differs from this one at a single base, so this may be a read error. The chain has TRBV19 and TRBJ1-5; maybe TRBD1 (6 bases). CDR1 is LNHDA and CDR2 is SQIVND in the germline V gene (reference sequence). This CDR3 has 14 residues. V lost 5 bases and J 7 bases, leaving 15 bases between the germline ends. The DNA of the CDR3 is TGTGCCAGTAGTGCCCAGGGGTCCGGGCAGCCCCAGCATTTT. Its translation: CASSAQGSGQPQHF.

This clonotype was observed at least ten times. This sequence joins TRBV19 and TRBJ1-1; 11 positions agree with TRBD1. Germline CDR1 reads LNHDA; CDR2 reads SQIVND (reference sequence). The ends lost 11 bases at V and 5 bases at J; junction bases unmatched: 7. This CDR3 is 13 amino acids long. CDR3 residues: CACHRDRGTEAFF. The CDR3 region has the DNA TGTGCCTGCCACCGGGACAGGGGGACTGAAGCTTTCTTT.

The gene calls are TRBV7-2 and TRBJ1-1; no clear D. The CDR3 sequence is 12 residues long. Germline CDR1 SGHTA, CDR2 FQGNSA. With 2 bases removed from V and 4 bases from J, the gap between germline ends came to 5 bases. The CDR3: CASSLYPTEAFF. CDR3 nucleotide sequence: TGTGCCAGCAGCTTATACCCCACTGAAGCTTTCTTT.

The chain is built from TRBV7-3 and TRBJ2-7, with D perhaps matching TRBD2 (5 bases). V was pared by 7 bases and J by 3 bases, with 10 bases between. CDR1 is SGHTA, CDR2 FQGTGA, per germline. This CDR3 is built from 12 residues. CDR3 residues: CASTLAGYEQYF. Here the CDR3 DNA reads TGTGCCAGCACCCTTGCGGGCTACGAGCAGTACTTC. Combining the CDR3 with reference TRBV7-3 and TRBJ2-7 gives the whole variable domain GAGVSQTPSNKVTEKGKYVELRCDPISGHTALYWYRQSLGQGPEFLIYFQGTGAADDSGLPNDRFFAVRPEGSVSTLKIQRTERGDSAVYLCASTLAGYEQYFGPGTRLTVT.

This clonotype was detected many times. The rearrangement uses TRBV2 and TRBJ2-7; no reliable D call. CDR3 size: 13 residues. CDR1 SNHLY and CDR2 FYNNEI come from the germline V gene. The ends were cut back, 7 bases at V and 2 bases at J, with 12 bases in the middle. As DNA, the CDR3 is TGTGCCAGCAAGAGAGGAACCGCCTACGAGCAGTACTTC. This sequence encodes CASKRGTAYEQYF.

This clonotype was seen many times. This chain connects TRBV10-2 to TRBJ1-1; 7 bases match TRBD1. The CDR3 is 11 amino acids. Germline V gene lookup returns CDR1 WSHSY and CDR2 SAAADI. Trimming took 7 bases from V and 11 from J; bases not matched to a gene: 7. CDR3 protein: CASKTGGQAFF. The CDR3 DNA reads TGCGCCAGCAAGACCGGGGGACAGGCTTTCTTT.

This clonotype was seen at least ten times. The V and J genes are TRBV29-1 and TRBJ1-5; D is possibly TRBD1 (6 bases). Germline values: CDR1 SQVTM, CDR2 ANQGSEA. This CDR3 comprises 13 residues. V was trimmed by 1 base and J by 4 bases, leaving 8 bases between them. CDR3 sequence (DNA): TGCAGCGTTGAAGGGCAGGGGAATCAGCCCCAGCATTTT. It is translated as CSVEGQGNQPQHF.